The 21 T cell receptor beta chains below were found in one sample sequenced in a study of T cells in Graves' hyperthyroidism and ophthalmopathy. Template material for amplifying TCR beta CDR3 regions consisted of RNA transcripts. First-round RT-PCR targeting the TCR CDR3 was performed with the HTBI primer set. One entry per CDR3 protein, called by TCRdb with MiXCR from the multiplex PCR reads. This table has some 98,000 distinct CDR3 sequences, around 40% appearing once. Sequenced: peripheral blood or thyroid tissue (not recorded which). The receptors come from a woman aged 25-40 years with Graves' hyperthyroidism.

The rearrangement links TRBV2 to TRBJ1-6; 9 nucleotides line up with TRBD1. The ends lost 4 bases at V and 10 bases at J; junction bases unmatched: 5. Germline CDR1 SNHLY, CDR2 FYNNEI. The CDR3 length is 14 residues. The CDR3 sequence: CASSGRDRDSPLHF. CDR3 DNA: TGTGCCAGCAGTGGGCGGGACAGGGACTCACCCCTCCACTTT.

The chain joins TRBV24-1 to TRBJ1-1; D gene unclear. The CDR3 loop spans 14 amino acids. CDR1 is KGHDR and CDR2 is SFDVKD in the germline V gene. The V end lost 3 bases, the J end lost 5 bases, and 12 bases lay between the germline ends. The CDR3 region is CATSDAAGGTEAFF. The CDR3 nucleotides read TGTGCCACCAGTGATGCCGCGGGCGGGACTGAAGCTTTCTTT.

This clonotype was recorded a few times. The chain combines TRBV2 with TRBJ2-7, with D possibly matching TRBD1 (7 bases). With 6 bases removed from V and 4 bases from J, the gap between germline ends came to 13 bases. CDR1 is SNHLY and CDR2 is FYNNEI in the germline V gene. The CDR3 covers 13 residues. CDR3 protein: CASRGQGGYEQYF. The DNA for the CDR3 is TGTGCCAGCAGGGGCCAGGGGGGTTACGAGCAGTACTTC.

This clonotype has more than one count but fewer than ten. V and J are TRBV2 and TRBJ1-1, with D perhaps TRBD1 (6 bases). Germline CDR1 SNHLY, CDR2 FYNNEI. The CDR3 is 14 residues long. The ends were cut back, 8 bases at V and 3 bases at J, with 16 bases in the middle. CDR3 residues: CASGGATGYTEAFF. The CDR3 nucleotides are TGTGCCAGCGGGGGGGCCACCGGATACACTGAAGCTTTCTTT.

This clonotype came up once. The chain couples TRBV20-1 to TRBJ1-2; 10 bases map to TRBD1. This CDR3 is built from 14 residues. Germline V gene data show CDR1 as DFQATT and CDR2 as SNEGSKA (reference sequence). The J segment lost 4 bases and the V segment lost 6 bases, leaving 8 bases of the junction unmatched. CDR3 DNA: TGCAGTGCGTGGGACAGGGGAGGCGGCTATGGCTACACCTTC. This gives the protein CSAWDRGGGYGYTF.

This clonotype came up many times. This rearrangement joins TRBV6-5 to TRBJ2-7; 9 bases line up with TRBD2. This CDR3 has 16 amino acids. Germline V gene lookup returns CDR1 MNHEY and CDR2 SVGAGI. Trimming took 2 bases from V and 4 from J; bases not matched to a gene: 9. This chain's CDR3 is CASSYGPSGNTYEQYF. As DNA, the CDR3 is TGTGCCAGCAGTTACGGCCCTAGCGGGAATACGTACGAGCAGTACTTC.

Of note for this clonotype: Since a much larger clone is just one base distant, this may be a read error. Without the conserved terminal phenylalanine or tryptophan, this CDR3 likely stems from a read error. This chain uses TRBV12-3 or TRBV12-4 with TRBJ2-5; 11 bases are a match to TRBD2. This CDR3 is 19 amino acids long. Trimming removed 5 bases from V and 0 bases from J; junction bases left unmatched: 14. Here the CDR3 DNA reads TGTGCCAGCAGTGACGGGATAACCATTAGCGGGAGGGACCAAGAGACCCAGTACTAC. As protein: CASSDGITISGRDQETQYY.

The V and J genes are TRBV7-9 and TRBJ2-3; 8 nucleotides align to TRBD1. With V trimmed by 4 bases and J by 5 bases, 5 bases remained unmatched. The germline V gene encodes CDR1 SEHNR and CDR2 FQNEAQ (reference sequence). CDR3 length: 14 residues. CDR3 bases: TGTGCCAGCAGCTCGATGACAGGGGAAGATACGCAGTATTTT. This gives the protein CASSSMTGEDTQYF.

This clonotype was detected once. J is TRBJ2-2 and V is TRBV10-3; TRBD1 matches 10 bases. After removal of 5 bases from V and 4 bases from J, the junction contained 7 bases not matched to a gene. The CDR3 covers 16 residues. Germline CDR1 and CDR2: ENHRY and SYGVKD. For the CDR3, the DNA is TGTGCCATCAGTCGCTCGGGACAGGGGATCACCGGGGAGCTGTTTTTT. Its translation: CAISRSGQGITGELFF.

A remark on this clonotype: The junction does not match germline at one end; this may be a read error. The rearrangement uses TRBV7-9 and TRBJ2-2; unclear D gene. This CDR3 spans 13 amino acids. Germline lookup yields CDR1 SEHNR and CDR2 FQNEAQ (reference sequence). CDR3 loop: CARRSMGTGELFF. In DNA form, the CDR3 reads TGTGCCCGCAGGTCTATGGGCACCGGGGAGCTGTTTTTT.

The table lists this clonotype with many counts. The rearrangement joins TRBV7-2 to TRBJ2-2; 8 bases line up with TRBD2. Germline CDR1 SGHTA, CDR2 FQGNSA. The trim removed 5 bases at V and 8 bases at J, leaving 7 bases unmatched. This CDR3 comprises 14 residues. The CDR3 region is CASSKWTSSGELFF. The CDR3 DNA follows: TGTGCCAGCAGCAAATGGACTAGCTCGGGGGAGCTGTTTTTT. Based on the CDR3 plus reference TRBV7-2 and TRBJ2-2, the full variable domain is GAGVSQSPSNKVTEKGKDVELRCDPISGHTALYWYRQSLGQGLEFLIYFQGNSAPDKSGLPSDRFSAERTGGSVSTLTIQRTQQEDSAVYLCASSKWTSSGELFFGEGSRLTVL.

This chain connects TRBV7-2 to TRBJ2-2; no clear D gene. Germline V gene sequence: CDR1 SGHTA, CDR2 FQGNSA. V lost 0 bases and J 4 bases, leaving 6 bases between the germline ends. The CDR3 covers 14 residues. CDR3 DNA sequence: TGTGCCAGCAGCTTAGCGGGGTTCACCGGGGAGCTGTTTTTT. Encoded protein: CASSLAGFTGELFF. The full variable domain, completed using reference TRBV7-2 and TRBJ2-2, is GAGVSQSPSNKVTEKGKDVELRCDPISGHTALYWYRQSLGQGLEFLIYFQGNSAPDKSGLPSDRFSAERTGGSVSTLTIQRTQQEDSAVYLCASSLAGFTGELFFGEGSRLTVL.

The V gene is TRBV7-2, the J gene TRBJ1-4, with a tentative D call TRBD1 (6 bases). The V and J ends lost 1 base and 2 bases respectively, with 14 bases between them. This CDR3 spans 17 amino acids. Looked up from germline, CDR1 is SGHTA and CDR2 is FQGNSA. CDR3 coding DNA: TGTGCCAGCAGCTTAGGGTTCCAGGGGCGGACTAATGAAAAACTGTTTTTT. Its protein is CASSLGFQGRTNEKLFF.

For this clonotype: At one end, the junction sequence differs from germline, possibly due to a read error. J is TRBJ2-5 and V is TRBV5-5, with 10 bases identical to TRBD2. In germline, CDR1 is SGHKS, CDR2 YYEKEE (reference sequence). The CDR3 is 16 amino acids. The DNA of the CDR3 is TGCGCCAGCAGCTTGGACAGCGGGAGGGCCTATGAGACCCAGTACTTC. This sequence encodes CASSLDSGRAYETQYF.

This clonotype was recorded many times. This sequence joins TRBV20-1 and TRBJ1-3; D is unresolved. This CDR3 comprises 13 residues. Germline CDR1 DFQATT, CDR2 SNEGSKA (reference sequence). V was cut by 5 bases and J by 0 bases, with 8 bases left in between. The CDR3 spells CSAPVSSGNTIYF. The CDR3 bases are TGCAGTGCTCCCGTTAGCTCTGGAAACACCATATATTTT.

The chain has TRBV4-2 and TRBJ2-2, with TRBD1 matching 7 bases. There are 17 residues in the CDR3. V lost 6 bases, J lost 0 bases, and 10 bases stayed unmatched. Germline CDR1 and CDR2: LGHNA and YNFKEQ. Here the CDR3 DNA reads TGTGCCAGCAGTTTGACAGGGTTAAACCCGAACACCGGGGAGCTGTTTTTT. It is translated as CASSLTGLNPNTGELFF.

The chain uses TRBV10-3 and TRBJ2-7; 9 bases map to TRBD2. Losses at the gene ends were 6 bases for V and 6 bases for J; bases not matched to a gene: 6. This CDR3 has 13 residues. The germline V gene encodes CDR1 ENHRY and CDR2 SYGVKD. The CDR3 DNA sequence: TGTGCCATCAGCTTTAGCGGGAGTCTCGAGCAGTACTTC. Translation gives CAISFSGSLEQYF.

This clonotype was seen ten or more times. The J gene is TRBJ2-7, the V gene TRBV28, with D possibly matching TRBD1 (5 bases). V was trimmed by 3 bases and J by 5 bases, leaving 11 bases between them. Per germline, CDR1 MDHEN and CDR2 SYDVKM. The CDR3 length is 13 residues. The CDR3 sequence: CASSFLWGHEQYF. Here the CDR3 DNA reads TGTGCCAGCAGTTTTCTGTGGGGCCACGAGCAGTACTTC.

The table lists this clonotype with many counts. V is TRBV7-9 and J is TRBJ2-7; 7 bases fit TRBD1. CDR1 is SEHNR and CDR2 is FQNEAQ in the germline V gene (reference sequence). The ends lost 6 bases at V and 4 bases at J; junction bases unmatched: 12. The CDR3 is 15 residues long. CDR3 loop: CASSTSTGTEYEQYF. The CDR3 DNA sequence: TGTGCCAGCAGTACCTCAACCGGGACAGAGTACGAGCAGTACTTC.

This clonotype was seen repeatedly, ten times or more. The chain uses TRBV6-6 and TRBJ1-1, with D uncertain. The CDR3 sequence is 13 residues long. The V gene's germline CDR1 is MNHNY and CDR2 SVGAGI (reference sequence). The ends were cut back, 2 bases at V and 4 bases at J, with 8 bases in the middle. The CDR3 here is CASSYMTGTEAFF. In DNA, the CDR3 is TGTGCCAGCAGTTACATGACGGGCACTGAAGCTTTCTTT.

This clonotype was seen repeatedly, ten times or more. This chain joins TRBV6-5 and TRBJ2-2, with a tentative D call TRBD2 (5 bases). This CDR3 is 16 amino acids long. Trimming pared 4 bases from V and 1 base from J, leaving 13 bases between. Looked up from germline, CDR1 is MNHEY and CDR2 is SVGAGI. The DNA of the CDR3 is TGTGCCAGCAGTTTCCGACTACCTTTGAACACCGGGGAGCTGTTTTTT. Its translation: CASSFRLPLNTGELFF.